These 6 T cell receptor beta chains were sequenced from one sample in a study of T-cell reconstitution after alpha-beta-depleted transplantation in children. Unique molecular identifiers were incorporated into the prepared TCRbeta library. MiXCR was run by TCRdb on the PCR reads, yielding one entry per CDR3 protein. This repertoire shows fewer than 150,000 distinct CDR3 sequences, 8.5% to 10% found once; its top ten account for around 24%. Source: PBMCs, mostly from graft donor cells, taken 180 days after TCRalphabeta/CD19-depleted stem cell transplant. Every receptor here comes from a girl less than two years old who had a stem cell transplant for combined immunodeficiency, so the T cells may come from the graft donor.

This clonotype showed up just a few times. The rearrangement links TRBV20-1 to TRBJ2-1; TRBD2 matches 7 bases. J lost 3 bases, V lost 0 bases, and 5 bases had no gene match. Germline loops: CDR1 DFQATT, CDR2 SNEGSKA (reference sequence). This CDR3 region has 15 residues. CDR3 nucleotide sequence: TGCAGTGCTAGAGATCTCGGGAGGTTCTACAATGAGCAGTTCTTC. Protein product: CSARDLGRFYNEQFF.

This clonotype has just a few counts. The rearrangement links TRBV29-1 to TRBJ2-3; TRBD2 might be the D (5 bases). The CDR3 totals 15 residues. Germline V gives CDR1 SQVTM, CDR2 ANQGSEA. V gave up 6 bases and J gave up 0 bases, with 16 bases separating them. The chain's CDR3 is CSVFREASSTDTQYF. In DNA form, the CDR3 reads TGCAGCGTCTTCCGGGAAGCCTCTAGCACAGATACGCAGTATTTT.

The chain joins TRBV10-3 to TRBJ2-6; 7 nucleotides line up with TRBD2. This CDR3 region has 17 residues. V gave up 3 bases and J gave up 2 bases; unmatched junction bases: 7. CDR1 and CDR2 (germline): ENHRY, SYGVKD. CDR3 sequence (DNA): TGTGCCATCAGTGATAGAGGGGAGGGCGCTGGGGCCAACGTCCTGACTTTC. It encodes CAISDRGEGAGANVLTF.

This clonotype was found a few times. CDR3 sequence (DNA): TGTGCCAGCAGCTTATTATCCGGTTCCTACAATGAGCAGTTCTTC. Translated, it gives CASSLLSGSYNEQFF. The genes are TRBV7-3 and TRBJ2-1; D not certain. With 2 bases removed from V and 1 base from J, the gap between germline ends came to 9 bases. This CDR3 spans 15 amino acids. CDR1 is SGHTA and CDR2 is FQGTGA in the germline V gene.

The sample holds a few counts of this clonotype. The chain has TRBV10-3 and TRBJ2-3; 10 nucleotides agree with TRBD1. Germline V gene sequence: CDR1 ENHRY, CDR2 SYGVKD. This CDR3 is 15 amino acids long. Losses at the gene ends were 6 bases for V and 5 bases for J; bases not matched to a gene: 8. The CDR3 DNA reads as TGTGCCATCAGCCGCGGGACAGGGGCAGGAGATACGCAGTATTTT. This gives the protein CAISRGTGAGDTQYF.

In its sample, this clonotype was seen a few times. This chain connects TRBV20-1 to TRBJ2-5, with 7 bases lining up with TRBD1. The germline gives CDR1 DFQATT, CDR2 SNEGSKA (reference sequence). The CDR3 has 15 residues. V lost 5 bases and J lost 1; bases outside the gene matches: 10. CDR3 DNA sequence: TGCAGTGCTGTACAGTCGAGGGGGCTCCAAGAGACCCAGTACTTC. Amino acids: CSAVQSRGLQETQYF.